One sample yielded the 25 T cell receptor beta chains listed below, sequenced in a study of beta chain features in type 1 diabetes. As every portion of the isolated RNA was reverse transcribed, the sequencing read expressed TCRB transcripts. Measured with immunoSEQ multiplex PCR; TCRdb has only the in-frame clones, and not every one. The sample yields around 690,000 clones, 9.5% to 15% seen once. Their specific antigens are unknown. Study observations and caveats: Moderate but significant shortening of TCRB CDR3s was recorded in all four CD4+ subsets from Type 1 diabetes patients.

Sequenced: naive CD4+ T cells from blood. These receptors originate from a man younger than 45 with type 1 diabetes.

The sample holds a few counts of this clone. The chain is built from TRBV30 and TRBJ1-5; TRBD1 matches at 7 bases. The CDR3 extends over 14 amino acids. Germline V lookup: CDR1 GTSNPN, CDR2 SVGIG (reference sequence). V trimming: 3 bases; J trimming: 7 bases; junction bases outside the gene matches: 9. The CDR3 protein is CAWSRTGGSQPQHF. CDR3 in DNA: TGTGCCTGGAGCCGGACAGGAGGGAGCCAGCCCCAGCATTTT.

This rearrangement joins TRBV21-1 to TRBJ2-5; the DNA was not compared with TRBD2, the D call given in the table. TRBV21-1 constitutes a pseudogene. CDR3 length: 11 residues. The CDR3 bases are TGTGCCAGCAGCCCCCGAGAGACCCAGTACTTC. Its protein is CASSPRETQYF.

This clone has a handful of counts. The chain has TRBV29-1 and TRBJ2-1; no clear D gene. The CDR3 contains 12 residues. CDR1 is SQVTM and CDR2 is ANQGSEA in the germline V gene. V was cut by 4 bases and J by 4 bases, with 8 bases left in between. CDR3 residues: CSVAPVYNEQFF. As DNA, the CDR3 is TGCAGCGTTGCACCGGTTTACAATGAGCAGTTCTTC.

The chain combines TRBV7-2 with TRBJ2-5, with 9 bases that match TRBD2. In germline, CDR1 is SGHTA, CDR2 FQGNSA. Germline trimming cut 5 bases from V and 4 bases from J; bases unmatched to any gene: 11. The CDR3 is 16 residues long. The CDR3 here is CASSPGGGLAGETQYF. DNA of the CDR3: TGTGCCAGCAGCCCCGGGGGGGGACTAGCAGGAGAGACCCAGTACTTC.

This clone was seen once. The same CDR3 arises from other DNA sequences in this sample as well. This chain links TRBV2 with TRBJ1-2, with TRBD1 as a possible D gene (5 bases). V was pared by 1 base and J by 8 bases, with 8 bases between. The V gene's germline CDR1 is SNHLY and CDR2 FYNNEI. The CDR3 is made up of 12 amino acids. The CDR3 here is CASSEGQGGYTF. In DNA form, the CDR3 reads TGTGCCAGCAGTGAAGGCCAGGGCGGCTACACCTTC. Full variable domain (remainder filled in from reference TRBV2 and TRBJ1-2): EPEVTQTPSHQVTQMGQEVILRCVPISNHLYFYWYRQILGQKVEFLVSFYNNEISEKSEIFDDQFSVERPDGSNFTLKIRSTKLEDSAMYFCASSEGQGGYTFGSGTRLTVV.

The CDR3 DNA reads as TGTGCCAGCATCGCCGACAGGGCCTATGGCTACACCTTC. It specifies CASIADRAYGYTF. The gene calls are TRBV28 and TRBJ1-2; 7 bases match TRBD1. Trimming cost V 7 bases and J 4 bases; bases outside gene matches: 6. Germline V CDR1 and CDR2: MDHEN, SYDVKM. The CDR3 covers 13 residues.

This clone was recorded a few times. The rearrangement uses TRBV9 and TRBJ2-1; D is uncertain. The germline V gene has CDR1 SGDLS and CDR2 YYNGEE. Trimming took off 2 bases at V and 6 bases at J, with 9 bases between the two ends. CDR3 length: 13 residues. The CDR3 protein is CASSVGVVNEQFF. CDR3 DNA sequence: TGTGCCAGCAGCGTTGGGGTGGTCAATGAGCAGTTCTTC. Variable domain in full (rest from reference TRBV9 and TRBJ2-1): DSGVTQTPKHLITATGQRVTLRCSPRSGDLSVYWYQQSLDQGLQFLIQYYNGEERAKGNILERFSAQQFPDLHSELNLSSLELGDSALYFCASSVGVVNEQFFGPGTRLTVL.

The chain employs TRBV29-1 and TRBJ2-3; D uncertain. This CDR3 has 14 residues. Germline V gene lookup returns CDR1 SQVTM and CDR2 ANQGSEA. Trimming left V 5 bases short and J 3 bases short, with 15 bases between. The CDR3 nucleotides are TGCAGCGTTACCCAAAGCATGGGAACAGATACGCAGTATTTT. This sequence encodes CSVTQSMGTDTQYF.

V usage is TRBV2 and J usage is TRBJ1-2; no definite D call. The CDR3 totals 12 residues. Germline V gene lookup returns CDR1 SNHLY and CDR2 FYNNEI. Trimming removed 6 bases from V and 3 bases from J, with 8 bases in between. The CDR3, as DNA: TGTGCCAGCAGAGCCGAGCACTATGGCTACACCTTC. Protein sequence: CASRAEHYGYTF.

The CDR3 here is CASSLREGPGKLFF. CDR3 coding DNA: TGTGCCAGCAGCTTACGAGAAGGACCCGGAAAACTGTTTTTT. The V gene is TRBV7-9, the J gene TRBJ1-4; D call uncertain. This CDR3 contains 14 residues. Germline assignment: CDR1 SEHNR and CDR2 FQNEAQ (reference sequence). V was cut by 2 bases and J by 10 bases, with 14 bases left in between.

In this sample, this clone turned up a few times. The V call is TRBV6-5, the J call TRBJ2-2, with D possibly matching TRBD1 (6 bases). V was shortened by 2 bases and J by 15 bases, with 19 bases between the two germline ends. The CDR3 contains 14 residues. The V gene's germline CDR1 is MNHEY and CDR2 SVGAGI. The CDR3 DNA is TGTGCCAGCAGTTACCGGACTCTGGCAGGGGAAATGTTTTTT. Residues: CASSYRTLAGEMFF.

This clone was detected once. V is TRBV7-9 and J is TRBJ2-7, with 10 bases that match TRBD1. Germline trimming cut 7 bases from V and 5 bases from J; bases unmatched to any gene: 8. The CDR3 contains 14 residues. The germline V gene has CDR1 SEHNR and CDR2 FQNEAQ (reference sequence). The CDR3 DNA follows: TGTGCCAGCACTGGCCGGGACAGGGGCGACGAGCAGTACTTC. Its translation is CASTGRDRGDEQYF.

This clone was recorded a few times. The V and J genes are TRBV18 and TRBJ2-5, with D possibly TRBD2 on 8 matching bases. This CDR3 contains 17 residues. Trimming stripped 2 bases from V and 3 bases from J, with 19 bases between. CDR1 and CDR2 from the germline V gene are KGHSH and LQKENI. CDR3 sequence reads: CASSPYEGTAGEETQYF. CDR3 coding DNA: TGTGCCAGCTCACCATATGAGGGGACAGCGGGGGAAGAGACCCAGTACTTC.

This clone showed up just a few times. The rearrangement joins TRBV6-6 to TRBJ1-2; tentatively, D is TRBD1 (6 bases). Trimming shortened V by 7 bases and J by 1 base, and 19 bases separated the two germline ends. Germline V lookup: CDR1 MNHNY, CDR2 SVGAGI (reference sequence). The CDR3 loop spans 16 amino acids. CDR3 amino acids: CASTKGGQLLNYGYTF. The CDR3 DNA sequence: TGTGCCAGCACCAAGGGTGGACAGCTCCTTAACTATGGCTACACCTTC.

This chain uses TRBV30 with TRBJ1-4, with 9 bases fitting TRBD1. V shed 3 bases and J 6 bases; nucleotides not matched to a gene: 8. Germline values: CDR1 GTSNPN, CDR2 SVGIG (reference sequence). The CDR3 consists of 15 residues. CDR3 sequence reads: CAWRPWGQGDEKLFF. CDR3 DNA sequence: TGTGCCTGGAGGCCCTGGGGACAGGGTGATGAAAAACTGTTTTTT.

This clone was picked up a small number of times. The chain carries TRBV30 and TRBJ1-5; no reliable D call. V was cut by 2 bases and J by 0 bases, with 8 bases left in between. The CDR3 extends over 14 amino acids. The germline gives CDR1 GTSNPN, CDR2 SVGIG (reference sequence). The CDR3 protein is CAWSSQHSNQPQHF. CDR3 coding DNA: TGTGCCTGGAGTTCACAACATAGCAATCAGCCCCAGCATTTT.

The CDR3 coding sequence is TGTGCCAGCAGACAAGCGCAGGGGAGCTACGAGCAGTACTTC. Translation: CASRQAQGSYEQYF. The chain uses TRBV6-5 and TRBJ2-7, with D perhaps matching TRBD1 (6 bases). Trimming left V 6 bases short and J 3 bases short, with 15 bases between. From germline, CDR1 is MNHEY and CDR2 SVGAGI. The CDR3 sequence is 14 residues long.

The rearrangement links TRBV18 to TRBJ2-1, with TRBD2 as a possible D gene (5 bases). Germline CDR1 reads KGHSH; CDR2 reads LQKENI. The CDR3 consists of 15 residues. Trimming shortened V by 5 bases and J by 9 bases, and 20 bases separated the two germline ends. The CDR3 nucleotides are TGTGCCAGCTCATCGCCTACCCTTCGGGGTGGTGAGCAGTTCTTC. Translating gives CASSSPTLRGGEQFF.

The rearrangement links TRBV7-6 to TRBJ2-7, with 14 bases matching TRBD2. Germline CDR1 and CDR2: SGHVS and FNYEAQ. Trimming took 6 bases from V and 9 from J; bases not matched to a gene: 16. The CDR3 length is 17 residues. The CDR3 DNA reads TGTGCCAGCAGTACGGGACTAGCGGGGGCGATATACGACGCGCAGTACTTC. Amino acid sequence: CASSTGLAGAIYDAQYF.

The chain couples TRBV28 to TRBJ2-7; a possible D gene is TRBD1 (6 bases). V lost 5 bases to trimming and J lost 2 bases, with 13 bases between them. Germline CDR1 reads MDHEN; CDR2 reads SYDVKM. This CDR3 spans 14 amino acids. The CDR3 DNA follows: TGTGCCAGCAGTCGTACAGGGTCCACCTACGAGCAGTACTTC. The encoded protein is CASSRTGSTYEQYF.

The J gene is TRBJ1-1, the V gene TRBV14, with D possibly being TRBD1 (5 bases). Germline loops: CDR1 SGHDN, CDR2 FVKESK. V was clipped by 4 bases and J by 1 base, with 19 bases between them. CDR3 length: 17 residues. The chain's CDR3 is CASSRGHVGGTNTEAFF. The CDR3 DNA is TGTGCCAGCAGCCGCGGGCACGTGGGAGGGACGAACACTGAAGCTTTCTTT.

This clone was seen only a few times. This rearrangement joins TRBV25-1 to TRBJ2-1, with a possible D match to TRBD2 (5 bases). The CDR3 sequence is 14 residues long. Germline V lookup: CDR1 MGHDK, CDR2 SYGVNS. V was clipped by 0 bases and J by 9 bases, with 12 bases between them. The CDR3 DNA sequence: TGTGCCAGCAGTGAATACCATAGAGCGGCTGAGCAGTTCTTC. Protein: CASSEYHRAAEQFF.

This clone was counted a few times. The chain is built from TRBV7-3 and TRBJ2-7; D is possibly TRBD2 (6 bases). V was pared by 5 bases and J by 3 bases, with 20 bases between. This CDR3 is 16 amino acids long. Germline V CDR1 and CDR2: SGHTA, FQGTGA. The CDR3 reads CASSLQEGRANYEQYF. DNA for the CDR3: TGTGCCAGCAGCCTACAGGAGGGCCGGGCTAACTACGAGCAGTACTTC.

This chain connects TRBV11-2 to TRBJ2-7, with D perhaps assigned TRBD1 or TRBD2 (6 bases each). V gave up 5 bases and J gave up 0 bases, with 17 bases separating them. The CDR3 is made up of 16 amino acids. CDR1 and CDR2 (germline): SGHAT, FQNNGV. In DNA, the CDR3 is TGTGCCAGCAGCGGCTGGACAGCGGGTAGCTCCTACGAGCAGTACTTC. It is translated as CASSGWTAGSSYEQYF.

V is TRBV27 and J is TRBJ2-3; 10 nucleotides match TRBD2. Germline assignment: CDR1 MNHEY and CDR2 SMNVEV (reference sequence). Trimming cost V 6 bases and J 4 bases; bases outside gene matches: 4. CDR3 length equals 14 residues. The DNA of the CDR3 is TGTGCCAGCAGATCAGCGGGGGGGCCAGATACGCAGTATTTT. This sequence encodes CASRSAGGPDTQYF.